A selection of T cell receptor beta chains follows, all from one sample in a study of blood T cell repertoires in COVID-19. Libraries were prepared by immunoSEQ multiplex PCR; TCRdb keeps only in-frame clonotypes and omits some of them. The repertoire holds fewer than 350,000 clones, with roughly 86% as singletons. Sequencing used peripheral blood. The receptor source for this set is a man in his forties with active or convalescent COVID-19. Both conserved end residues are part of each CDR3. A D gene is named only where the DNA matches it firmly. Clone size is stated in some rows and not others, as once, few, many or a class when expanded.

TRBJ2-4,.,TRBV3-1/TRBV3-2,once,CASSQVSGVGAKNIQYF,TGTGCCAGCAGCCAAGTTTCCGGTGTCGGTGCCAAAAACATTCAGTACTTC
TRBJ1-5,.,TRBV24-1,.,CATSDGSGGSWPQPQHF,TGTGCCACCAGTGATGGGAGCGGGGGCTCTTGGCCTCAGCCCCAGCATTTT
TRBJ1-2,.,TRBV4-1,once,CASSQRLDYGYTF,TGCGCCAGCAGCCAAAGGCTAGACTATGGCTACACCTTC
TRBJ1-2,TRBD1,TRBV30,few,CAWLRPGQGNYGYTF,TGTGCCTGGCTTAGACCGGGACAGGGGAACTATGGCTACACCTTC
TRBJ2-7,TRBD2,TRBV5-4,.,CASSGLAGVRNEQYF,TGTGCCAGCAGCGGCCTAGCGGGAGTAAGAAACGAGCAGTACTTC
TRBJ1-1,.,TRBV18,once,CASSAGSGGQLEAFF,TGTGCCAGCTCAGCTGGGTCGGGGGGACAACTAGAAGCTTTCTTT
TRBJ2-5,TRBD1,TRBV20-1,.,CSASGTEETQYF,TGCAGTGCTAGTGGGACAGAGGAGACCCAGTACTTC
TRBJ1-1,TRBD1,TRBV5-4,.,CASSPGQGGTEAFF,TGTGCCAGCAGCCCAGGACAGGGGGGCACTGAAGCTTTCTTT
TRBJ2-3,.,TRBV27,.,CASRGFTDTQYF,TGTGCCAGCAGGGGCTTCACAGATACGCAGTATTTT
TRBJ2-3,.,TRBV7-3,.,CASSLNKGDPLITDTQYF,TGTGCCAGCAGCTTAAATAAGGGGGACCCGCTGATTACAGATACGCAGTATTTT
TRBJ1-1,.,TRBV11-2,.,CASSFSVNTEAFF,TGTGCCAGCAGCTTTTCGGTGAACACTGAAGCTTTCTTT
TRBJ2-5,.,TRBV25-1,.,CASSVGGETQYF,TGTGCCAGCAGTGTCGGGGGAGAGACCCAGTACTTC
TRBJ2-7,TRBD2,TRBV7-9,.,CASSLTSGRALYEQYF,TGTGCCAGCAGCTTAACTAGCGGGAGAGCTCTATACGAGCAGTACTTC
TRBJ1-1,TRBD1,TRBV6-4,.,CASSDTDRGGTEAFF,TGTGCCAGCAGTGACACGGACAGGGGCGGCACTGAAGCTTTCTTT
TRBJ2-3,.,TRBV6-5,few,CASSSTSRDTQYF,TGTGCCAGCAGTTCGACTAGTAGGGATACGCAGTATTTT
TRBJ2-5,.,TRBV12-2,.,CASRLSQDRAEETQYF,TGTGCAAGTCGCCTATCACAAGACAGGGCTGAAGAGACCCAGTACTTC
TRBJ2-2,.,TRBV18,.,CASSPRQGMTGELFF,TGTGCCAGCTCACCGAGGCAGGGTATGACCGGGGAGCTGTTTTTT
TRBJ1-5,.,TRBV6-5,.,CATAVRDTQPQHF,TGTGCCACAGCAGTGAGGGATACTCAGCCCCAGCATTTT
TRBJ2-7,TRBD2,TRBV6-5,.,CASSPSGRALNEQYF,TGTGCCAGCAGTCCTAGCGGGAGGGCCCTCAACGAGCAGTACTTC
TRBJ2-7,.,TRBV5-6,.,CASSLERLAYEQYF,TGTGCCAGCAGCTTAGAACGGTTAGCCTACGAGCAGTACTTC
TRBJ2-1,TRBD2,TRBV7-9,.,CASSLDGGAYNEQFF,TGTGCCAGCAGCTTAGATGGGGGGGCCTACAATGAGCAGTTCTTC
TRBJ1-6,TRBD1,TRBV11-3,.,CASSLAGGNSPLHF,TGTGCCAGCAGCTTAGCAGGGGGTAATTCACCCCTCCACTTT
TRBJ1-4,TRBD1,TRBV6-5,.,CASSYSGTGLFEKLFF,TGTGCCAGCAGTTACTCGGGGACAGGGCTTTTTGAAAAACTGTTTTTT
TRBJ1-2,.,TRBV5-6,.,CASSSRWRSSDNYGYTF,TGTGCCAGCAGCTCCCGCTGGCGTTCTAGTGATAACTATGGCTACACCTTC
TRBJ1-1,TRBD1,TRBV3-1/TRBV3-2,few,CASSPLGRGQDTEAFF,TGTGCCAGCAGCCCCCTCGGCAGGGGGCAGGACACTGAAGCTTTCTTT
TRBJ2-6,.,TRBV2,.,CASTREQMGAGANVLTF,TGTGCCAGCACACGGGAACAGATGGGTGCTGGGGCCAACGTCCTGACTTTC
TRBJ1-1,.,TRBV4-1,.,CASSQGGMGTEAFF,TGCGCCAGCAGCCAAGGAGGGATGGGAACTGAAGCTTTCTTT
TRBJ1-6,.,TRBV5-6,.,CASSREGPLHF,TGTGCCAGCAGCAGGGAGGGACCCCTCCACTTT
TRBJ2-7,.,TRBV28,.,CASSWGGALLCGDF,TGTGCCAGCAGTTGGGGGGGGGCCCTGCTGTGCGGGGACTTC
TRBJ2-7,TRBD1,TRBV5-1,once,CASSLWSGQGAGEQYF,TGCGCCAGCAGCTTGTGGTCGGGACAGGGGGCTGGGGAGCAGTACTTC
TRBJ2-7,TRBD1,TRBV19,once,CASSKGTGTYEQYF,TGTGCCAGTAGTAAAGGGACAGGGACCTACGAGCAGTACTTC
TRBJ2-1,TRBD1,TRBV3-1/TRBV3-2,.,CASSQGAPPNEQFF,TGTGCCAGTTCGCAGGGGGCACCCCCGAATGAGCAGTTCTTC
TRBJ2-2,.,TRBV21-1,.,CASSKDPGTSGSTAGELFF,TGTGCCAGCAGCAAAGACCCTGGGACTAGCGGGAGTACGGCCGGGGAGCTGTTTTTT
TRBJ2-5,TRBD1,TRBV29-1,.,CSVDRGPPQETQYF,TGCAGCGTAGACAGGGGACCCCCTCAAGAGACCCAGTACTTC
TRBJ1-2,TRBD1,TRBV4-1,.,CASSQGRQGYGYTF,TGCGCCAGCAGCCAAGGGAGACAGGGATATGGCTACACCTTC
TRBJ1-1,TRBD1,TRBV28,.,CASSPPRPGTGGEAFF,TGTGCCAGCAGTCCCCCTCGACCCGGGACAGGGGGCGAAGCTTTCTTT
TRBJ2-3,.,TRBV11-3,.,CASSFGGYTQYF,TGTGCCAGCAGTTTCGGAGGTTATACGCAGTATTTT
TRBJ1-4,TRBD1,TRBV30,.,CAWSVLGTGSEKLFF,TGTGCCTGGAGTGTACTCGGGACAGGGAGTGAAAAACTGTTTTTT
TRBJ1-2,.,TRBV7-9,.,CASSRIVLSGFMLDGYTF,TGTGCCAGCAGCCGTATCGTGCTCTCAGGGTTCATGCTCGATGGCTACACCTTC
TRBJ1-3,.,TRBV5-1,.,CASSVGESGNTIYF,TGCGCCAGCAGCGTGGGAGAGTCTGGAAACACCATATATTTT
TRBJ1-2,.,TRBV3-1/TRBV3-2,.,CASSQADWGGKDGYTF,TGTGCCAGCAGCCAAGCCGACTGGGGGGGTAAAGATGGCTACACCTTC
TRBJ2-7,.,TRBV9,.,CASSPSGRGAEQYF,TGTGCCAGCAGCCCGAGTGGCCGGGGGGCCGAGCAGTACTTC
TRBJ1-1,TRBD1,TRBV4-2,.,CASSQDGYTGANTEAFF,TGTGCCAGCAGCCAAGATGGGTACACAGGGGCGAACACTGAAGCTTTCTTT
TRBJ2-1,TRBD1,TRBV3-1/TRBV3-2,.,CASSQRSPRTPKTKSSGGCNEQFF,TGTGCCAGCAGCCAGCGCTCCCCGCGGACCCCTAAAACAAAGTCCTCAGGGGGATGCAATGAGCAGTTCTTC
TRBJ1-5,.,TRBV4-1,.,CASSPSEVPGQPQHF,TGCGCCAGCAGCCCCTCAGAGGTTCCGGGGCAGCCCCAGCATTTT
TRBJ1-1,.,TRBV2,.,CASKGGPDTEAFF,TGTGCCAGCAAGGGGGGGCCGGACACTGAAGCTTTCTTT
TRBJ1-3,TRBD1,TRBV7-2,.,CASSTRQGLNTIYF,TGTGCCAGCAGCACTCGACAGGGTTTAAACACCATATATTTT
TRBJ2-1,.,TRBV9,.,CASRGGSNEQFF,TGTGCCAGCAGAGGAGGGAGCAATGAGCAGTTCTTC
TRBJ2-7,TRBD2,TRBV27,.,CAIRTSGTYEQYF,TGTGCCATCCGGACTAGCGGGACCTACGAGCAGTACTTC
TRBJ2-7,TRBD2,TRBV10-3,.,CAISEPARTSSYEQYF,TGTGCCATCAGTGAGCCAGCCCGGACTAGTTCCTACGAGCAGTACTTC